These 5 T cell receptor beta chains originate from one sample sequenced in a study of blood T cells in healthy people across ages. For the second PCR, which ran for roughly 6 to 11 cycles, a sample-barcoded 5' primer and a J-beta primer mix were used. In TCRdb, the 5' RACE reads were re-called with MiXCR into one record per CDR3 protein. The data contain around 750,000 distinct CDR3 sequences, approximately 53% of them seen just once; the ten biggest clones take up roughly 40%. The sequenced sample was blood. The receptors come from an older man in good health.

The rearrangement joins TRBV6-1 to TRBJ2-4; D remains ambiguous. The J call may be incorrect, as the DNA end agrees better with TRBJ2-7. The CDR3 consists of 13 residues. Germline V gene lookup returns CDR1 MNHNS and CDR2 SASEGT. In DNA form, the CDR3 reads TGTGCCAGCAGTGAAGCATATGGATACGAGCAGTACTTC. As protein: CASSEAYGYEQYF.

This chain joins TRBV4-1 and TRBJ2-7, with D possibly being TRBD1 (5 bases). The V end lost 1 base, the J end lost 3 bases, and 13 bases lay between the germline ends. Germline V gene sequence: CDR1 MGHRA, CDR2 YSYEKL. This CDR3 spans 15 amino acids. CDR3 bases: TGCGCCAGCAGCCAAGTGAGTTCAGGGATCTACGAGCAGTACTTC. It yields the protein CASSQVSSGIYEQYF.

The CDR3 DNA is TGTGCCAGCAGCTCCCGCCAGCGAGGCCTTTATGGCTACACCTTC. It encodes CASSSRQRGLYGYTF. The chain recombines TRBV11-2 with TRBJ1-2; D is unresolved. CDR1 is SGHAT and CDR2 is FQNNGV in the germline V gene. V lost 4 bases and J 5 bases, leaving 17 bases between the germline ends. The CDR3 contains 15 residues.

The CDR3 reads CSARIGSGRPPHNEQFF. CDR3 bases: TGCAGTGCTAGAATCGGCAGCGGGAGGCCCCCCCACAATGAGCAGTTCTTC. This sequence joins TRBV20-1 and TRBJ2-1; 9 bases align to TRBD2. The CDR3 is 17 amino acids. The trim removed 2 bases at V and 5 bases at J, leaving 13 bases unmatched. Germline V gene sequence: CDR1 DFQATT, CDR2 SNEGSKA (reference sequence).

This clonotype has a handful of counts. The chain links TRBV20-1 to TRBJ2-1; 7 bases fit TRBD2. Germline trimming cut 6 bases from V and 2 bases from J; bases unmatched to any gene: 10. Germline V gene sequence: CDR1 DFQATT, CDR2 SNEGSKA (reference sequence). The CDR3 runs 15 residues. This CDR3 reads CSAPDGLGTYNEQFF. CDR3 nucleotides: TGCAGTGCCCCAGACGGACTAGGCACCTACAATGAGCAGTTCTTC.